This is a list of T cell receptor beta chains from one sample in a study of cytomegalovirus exposure and HLA in healthy donors. The method was immunoSEQ multiplex PCR; TCRdb's version includes in-frame clones alone and lacks a portion of them. The sample shows about 60,000 clones, 77% of them seen only once. The sample was PBMCs. The source is a female donor in good health and CMV-seronegative. The CDR3 runs from the conserved cysteine through the conserved F or W. D genes are given only for firm matches. Some rows mark clone size as missing; the rest say once, few, many or name a class of expanded clone.

clone size | J gene | V gene | D gene | CDR3 protein | CDR3 DNA
- | TRBJ1-5 | TRBV21-1 | - | CASSKCLQGGNQPQHF | TGTGCCAGCAGCAAATGTCTGCAGGGGGGCAATCAGCCCCAGCATTTT
- | TRBJ1-4 | TRBV10-1 | - | CASSEKGIGTNEKLFF | TGCGCCAGCAGTGAGAAGGGGATTGGAACTAATGAAAAACTGTTTTTT
- | TRBJ1-2 | TRBV25-1 | - | CASSDRAYGYTF | TGTGCCAGCAGTGACAGGGCGTATGGCTACACCTTC
- | TRBJ2-7 | TRBV6-4 | TRBD2 | CASPLTPSGRPYGQYF | TGTGCCAGCCCCCTTACACCTAGCGGGAGACCCTACGGGCAGTACTTC
- | TRBJ1-1 | TRBV28 | - | CASSFGGGLNTEAFF | TGTGCCAGCAGTTTCGGCGGGGGCCTGAACACTGAAGCTTTCTTT
- | TRBJ1-5 | TRBV27 | TRBD1 | CASRMGTGGVSNQPQHF | TGTGCCAGCAGGATGGGGACAGGGGGTGTTAGCAATCAGCCCCAGCATTTT
once | TRBJ1-5 | TRBV20-1 | - | CSARGEQPQHF | TGCAGTGCTAGAGGAGAGCAGCCCCAGCATTTT
- | TRBJ2-3 | TRBV28 | TRBD1 | CANADRGTDTQYF | TGTGCCAACGCGGACAGGGGCACAGATACGCAGTATTTT
few | TRBJ2-1 | TRBV6-1 | TRBD2 | CASSEGREPSNEQFF | TGTGCCAGCAGTGAAGGGCGGGAGCCCAGCAATGAGCAGTTCTTC
few | TRBJ2-7 | TRBV6-6 | TRBD1 | CASSTTGATYEQYF | TGTGCCAGCAGCACGACAGGGGCCACCTACGAGCAGTACTTC
- | TRBJ1-1 | TRBV18 | - | CASSPRQAEMNTEAFF | TGTGCCAGCTCACCTCGACAGGCCGAGATGAACACTGAAGCTTTCTTT
- | TRBJ1-1 | TRBV7-8 | - | CASSPPLRLGTEAFF | TGTGCCAGCAGCCCCCCCCTGAGGTTGGGCACTGAAGCTTTCTTT
few | TRBJ2-1 | TRBV2 | - | CASSAINRAEQFF | TGTGCCAGCAGTGCTATCAACAGAGCTGAGCAGTTCTTC
- | TRBJ2-1 | TRBV2 | - | CASSETNQGPYNEQFF | TGTGCCAGCAGTGAAACGAACCAGGGGCCCTACAATGAGCAGTTCTTC
- | TRBJ2-5 | TRBV9 | TRBD2 | CASSPGLAAETQYF | TGTGCCAGCAGCCCCGGACTAGCGGCTGAGACCCAGTACTTC
- | TRBJ2-1 | TRBV2 | TRBD1 | CASSPRGTGTYNEQFF | TGTGCCAGCAGTCCCCGGGGGACAGGGACATACAATGAGCAGTTCTTC
- | TRBJ1-6 | TRBV30 | TRBD1 | CAWSTTTGEGSPLHF | TGTGCCTGGAGTACAACGACAGGGGAAGGTTCACCCCTCCACTTT
- | TRBJ2-7 | TRBV30 | TRBD2 | CAWASGMAYEQYF | TGTGCCTGGGCTAGCGGGATGGCCTACGAGCAGTACTTC
once | TRBJ2-7 | TRBV25-1 | TRBD2 | CASSESPGLAGVYEQYF | TGTGCCAGCAGTGAGTCCCCGGGACTAGCGGGAGTCTACGAGCAGTACTTC
- | TRBJ1-4 | TRBV7-6 | - | CASSLRGSRVFGEDEKLFF | TGTGCCAGCAGCTTGCGGGGTTCGAGAGTTTTTGGGGAAGATGAAAAACTGTTTTTT
- | TRBJ2-1 | TRBV2 | - | CASSADRAGGDEQFF | TGTGCCAGCAGTGCAGACAGGGCCGGGGGGGATGAGCAGTTCTTC
- | TRBJ1-5 | TRBV2 | - | CASSEGTVNQPQHF | TGTGCCAGCAGTGAAGGCACAGTTAATCAGCCCCAGCATTTT
- | TRBJ1-2 | TRBV5-6 | - | CASSLRSGRGGYTF | TGTGCCAGCAGCCTTCGGTCCGGGAGGGGTGGCTACACCTTC
- | TRBJ1-2 | TRBV19 | TRBD1 | CASSIGGIADRATGYGYTF | TGTGCCAGTAGTATCGGGGGGATAGCGGACAGGGCGACGGGGTATGGCTACACCTTC
- | TRBJ1-1 | TRBV7-3 | - | CASSLESAGTEAFF | TGTGCCAGCAGCTTAGAAAGTGCGGGCACTGAAGCTTTCTTT
- | TRBJ2-7 | TRBV7-9 | TRBD1 | CASSLADRGLSSYEQYF | TGTGCCAGCAGCTTAGCCGACAGGGGTCTTAGCTCCTACGAGCAGTACTTC
- | TRBJ1-2 | TRBV6-6 | - | CATKMGGVGYGYTF | TGCGCCACTAAAATGGGGGGGGTAGGGTATGGCTACACCTTC